These T cell receptor beta chains were read from a single sample in a study of blood T cells in healthy people across ages. TCRdb used MiXCR to reprocess the 5' RACE reads, holding one entry per CDR3 protein. The profile shows roughly 1,000,000 distinct CDR3 sequences, roughly 24% of them singletons. This sample was also put to use in a study of T cells of mothers and their children.

Sequencing was carried out using blood. The receptors here all came from a girl aged 2 to 10 in good health. Both conserved end residues are part of each CDR3. D genes are given only for firm matches. Some rows have no size entry. The others give once, few or many, or a class for an expanded clone.

v_gene	abundance	j_gene	d_gene	CDR3nt	CDR3aa
TRBV5-6	few	TRBJ2-5	.	TGTGCCAGCAGCTGGGCCGTGGCGGAAAAGGGGGAGACCCAGTACTTC	CASSWAVAEKGETQYF
TRBV14	.	TRBJ1-2	.	TGTGCCAGCAGCCAATCGGGGGCTGGCTACACCTTC	CASSQSGAGYTF
TRBV20-1	.	TRBJ2-3	.	TGCAGTGCTAGTATTGGCACAGATACGCAGTATTTT	CSASIGTDTQYF
TRBV24-1	few	TRBJ2-5	.	TGTGCCACCAGTGATTTAACTTTAGAGACCCAGTACTTC	CATSDLTLETQYF
TRBV28	few	TRBJ2-5	.	TGTGCCAGCAGTTTTCTTCCCCGACCCCCTCAAGAGACCCAGTACTTC	CASSFLPRPPQETQYF
TRBV7-3	many	TRBJ1-4	.	TGTGCCAGCAGCTTAACGAGGGCCCCGGATGAAAAACTGTTTTTT	CASSLTRAPDEKLFF
TRBV11-2	.	TRBJ2-7	TRBD1	TGTGCCAGCAGCCTTACCGGGGACAGGCAATACGAGCAGTACTTC	CASSLTGDRQYEQYF
TRBV4-1	.	TRBJ1-2	.	TGCGCCAGCAGCCAAGTGGCTCTGACAGCTTATGGCTACACCTTC	CASSQVALTAYGYTF
TRBV7-2	.	TRBJ2-7	.	TGTGCCAGCAGCTTAGGGTTGGGGGCCATGACCTACGAGCAGTACTTC	CASSLGLGAMTYEQYF
TRBV7-2	few	TRBJ1-3	.	TGTGCCAGCAGCACACAGGGTGCTGGAAACACCATATATTTT	CASSTQGAGNTIYF
TRBV12-3/TRBV12-4	.	TRBJ1-3	.	TGTGCCAGCAGTTTACGGAGGGTCGGTGGAAACACCATATATTTT	CASSLRRVGGNTIYF
TRBV6-7	.	TRBJ2-2	.	TGTGCCAGCGGCAGCAAGGGTACCGGGGAGCTGTTTTTT	CASGSKGTGELFF
TRBV5-1	.	TRBJ2-3	.	TGCGCCAGCAGCTTGCAGGGTGTACAGACAGATACGCAGTATTTT	CASSLQGVQTDTQYF
TRBV7-9	.	TRBJ2-1	.	TGTGCCAGCAGCGCGACAGAATCCTCCTACAATGAGCAGTTCTTC	CASSATESSYNEQFF
TRBV7-2	many	TRBJ2-1	TRBD2	TGTGCCAGCAGCCCAAGGGCTAGCGGGGTCAATGAGCAGTTCTTC	CASSPRASGVNEQFF
TRBV9	.	TRBJ2-4	.	TGTGCCAGCAGCGTAGCTAACGGGTACATTCAATACTTC	CASSVANGYIQYF
TRBV7-7	.	TRBJ2-5	.	TGTGCTAGCAGCAAATCCATAAGGGAGACCCAGTACTTC	CASSKSIRETQYF
TRBV6-5	.	TRBJ2-1	.	TGTGCCAGCAGTTACTCAAACTACGGGGCTGAGCAGTTCTTC	CASSYSNYGAEQFF
TRBV2	.	TRBJ2-3	TRBD1	TGTGCCAGCAAGGGGAAGGGACAGGTCTTGCCGGATACGCAGTATTTT	CASKGKGQVLPDTQYF
TRBV29-1	.	TRBJ2-2	.	TGCAGCGTCCGGTACACCGGGGAGCTGTTTTTT	CSVRYTGELFF
TRBV4-3	.	TRBJ2-1	.	TGCGCCAGCAGCCAAGGGGGGGCCTCTGAGCAGTTCTTC	CASSQGGASEQFF
TRBV7-7	many	TRBJ2-5	.	TGTGCCAGCAGCTTGAACAGACAAGAGACCCAGTACTTC	CASSLNRQETQYF
TRBV28	.	TRBJ2-7	.	TGTGCCAGCAGCTCCTCGTGGAGGCGCTACGAGCAGTACTTC	CASSSSWRRYEQYF
TRBV3-1	many	TRBJ2-2	.	TGTGCCAGCAGCCAAGATTACGGAGGGGAGCTGTTTTTT	CASSQDYGGELFF
TRBV7-2	few	TRBJ2-3	TRBD2	TGTGCCAGCAGCTTAAGAGCGGGGGTCACAGATACGCAGTATTTT	CASSLRAGVTDTQYF
TRBV3-1	.	TRBJ1-5	.	TGTGCCAGCAGCCAGGGACGGGGGTCGTATAGCAATCAGCCCCAGCATTTT	CASSQGRGSYSNQPQHF
TRBV7-9	.	TRBJ1-2	.	TGTGCCAGCAGCCTCCGGGACGACTATGGCTACACCTTC	CASSLRDDYGYTF